The clone carrying this TCR beta chain was observed at least ten times. Its antigen is currently unknown. The data originate from a study of neurological immune-mediated disorders. Broader study findings: Among expanded clones, no CDR3 amino acid sequences were shared across subjects, a pattern suggesting private repertoires in all groups.

V was pared by 5 bases and J by 3 bases, with 16 bases of the junction left unmatched. The CDR3 is made up of 18 amino acids. As to time point: longitudinal time-point 2. 5'RACE generated cDNA with 10-nucleotide random UMIs. TCRdb used MiXCR to reprocess the 5' RACE reads, holding one entry per CDR3 protein. Of more than 30,000 distinct CDR3 sequences in the sample, about an eighth were seen once. This TCR derives from a woman between 40 and 55 years old in good health. Material: PBMCs. The chain recombines TRBV12-3 or TRBV12-4 with TRBJ2-4; 7 nucleotides agree with TRBD2. CDR3 in DNA: TGTGCCAGCAGTAAAAGAGGACTCCTCGGGGAGGGCAAAAACATTCAGTACTTC. Its protein is CASSKRGLLGEGKNIQYF.